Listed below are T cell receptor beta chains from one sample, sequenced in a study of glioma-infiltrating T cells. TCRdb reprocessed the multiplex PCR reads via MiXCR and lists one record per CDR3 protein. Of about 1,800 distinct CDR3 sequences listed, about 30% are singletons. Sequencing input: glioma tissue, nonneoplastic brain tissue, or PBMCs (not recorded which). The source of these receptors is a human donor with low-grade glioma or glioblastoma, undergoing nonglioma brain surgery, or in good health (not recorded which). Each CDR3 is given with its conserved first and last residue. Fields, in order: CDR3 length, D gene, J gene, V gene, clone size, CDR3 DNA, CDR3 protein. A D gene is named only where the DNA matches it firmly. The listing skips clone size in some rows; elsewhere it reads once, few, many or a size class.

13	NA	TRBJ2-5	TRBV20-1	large	TGCAGTGCTAGAAGCTCAGTAGGGGAGACCCAGTACTTC	CSARSSVGETQYF
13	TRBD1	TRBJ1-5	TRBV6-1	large	TGTGCCAGCAGAAGGGACAGCAGCCAGCCCCAGCATTTT	CASRRDSSQPQHF
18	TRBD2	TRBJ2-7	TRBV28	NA	TGTGCCAGCACCTTGGCGGGGCTAGCGGGAGGGAGCTCCTACGAGCAGTACTTC	CASTLAGLAGGSSYEQYF
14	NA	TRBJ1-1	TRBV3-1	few	TGTGCCAGCAGCCAAGATTGGGCAGGGACTGAAGCTTTCTTT	CASSQDWAGTEAFF
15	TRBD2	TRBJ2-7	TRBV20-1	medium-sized	TGCAGTGCTAGAGATCCGGTTAGCGGGAGGATCGAGCAGTACTTC	CSARDPVSGRIEQYF
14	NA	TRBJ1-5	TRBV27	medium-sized	TGTGCCAGCAGTTTAGGGGGGCCCAATCAGCCCCAGCATTTT	CASSLGGPNQPQHF
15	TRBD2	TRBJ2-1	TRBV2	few	TGTGCCAGCAGTGAGCCCCCGGGAGGGTACAATGAGCAGTTCTTC	CASSEPPGGYNEQFF
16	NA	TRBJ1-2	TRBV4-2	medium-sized	TGTGCCAGCAGCCAAGAGTTCGAGGGTTCTAACTATGGCTACACCTTC	CASSQEFEGSNYGYTF
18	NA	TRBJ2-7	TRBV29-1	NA	TGCAGCGTTGACGCTACCATTTGGCGACAGGGGACTAGATACGAGCAGTACTTC	CSVDATIWRQGTRYEQYF
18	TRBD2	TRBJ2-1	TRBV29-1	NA	TGCAGCGTTGAAGCAGCGGGAGCGGGATTTAGCTCCTACAATGAGCAGTTCTTC	CSVEAAGAGFSSYNEQFF
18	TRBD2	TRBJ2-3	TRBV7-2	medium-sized	TGTGCCAGCAGCTCCATCCTCCTGACTAGCGGGGGCACAGATACGCAGTATTTT	CASSSILLTSGGTDTQYF
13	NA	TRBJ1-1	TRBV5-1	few	TGCGCCAGCAGCTTGTTGGAGAGCACTGAAGCTTTCTTT	CASSLLESTEAFF
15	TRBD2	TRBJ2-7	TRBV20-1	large	TGCAGTGCTAGAGGCACTAGCGGGAGTGGCCACGAGCAGTACTTC	CSARGTSGSGHEQYF
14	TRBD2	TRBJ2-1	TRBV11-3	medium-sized	TGTGCCAGCAGCCCTGGCTGGAGCGGGACGGAGCAGTTCTTC	CASSPGWSGTEQFF
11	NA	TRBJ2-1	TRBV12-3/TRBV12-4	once	TGTTCCAGCCTCTCCTACAATGAGCAGTTCTTC	CSSLSYNEQFF
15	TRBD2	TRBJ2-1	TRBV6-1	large	TGTGCCAGCACCGACGCGTCTAGCGGGAGGAATGAGCAGTTCTTC	CASTDASSGRNEQFF
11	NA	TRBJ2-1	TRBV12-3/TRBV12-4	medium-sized	TGTGCCAGCCTGTCCTACAATGAGCAGTTCTTC	CASLSYNEQFF
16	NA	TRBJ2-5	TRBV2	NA	TGTGCCAGCAGTGCTACTGTGACTCACTCCCAAGAGACCCAGTACTTC	CASSATVTHSQETQYF
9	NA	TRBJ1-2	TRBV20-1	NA	TGCAGTGCTGGTCCCGGCTACATCTTC	CSAGPGYIF
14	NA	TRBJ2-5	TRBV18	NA	TGTGCCAGCGGGCGGACTGGCAACCAAGAGACCCAGTACTTC	CASGRTGNQETQYF
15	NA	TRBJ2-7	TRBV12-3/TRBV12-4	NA	TGTGCCAGCAGTTTTTACAACATGGTGGATTACGAGCAGTACTTC	CASSFYNMVDYEQYF
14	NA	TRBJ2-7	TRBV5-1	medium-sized	TGCGCCAGCAGGCCCACGGGCACCCCGGGCGAGCAGTACTTC	CASRPTGTPGEQYF
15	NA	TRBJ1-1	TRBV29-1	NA	TGCAGCGTTGAAGGTTTTGAGAACAAAGTCACTGAAGCTTTCTTT	CSVEGFENKVTEAFF
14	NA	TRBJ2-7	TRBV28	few	TGTGCCAGCAGTTTAGAACGTATTTCCTACGAGCAGTACTTC	CASSLERISYEQYF
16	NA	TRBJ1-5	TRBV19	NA	TGTGCCAGTAGTATCTCGGGTACGGGTGGCAATCAGCCCCAGCATTTT	CASSISGTGGNQPQHF
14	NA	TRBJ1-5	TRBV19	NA	TGTGCCAGTAGTATAATTCAAGGAGTGACGCCCCAGCATTTT	CASSIIQGVTPQHF
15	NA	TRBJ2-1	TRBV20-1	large	TGCAGTGCTAGGAGACTGGAGAGCTCCTACAATGAGCAGTTCTTC	CSARRLESSYNEQFF
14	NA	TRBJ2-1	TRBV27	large	TGTGCCAGCAGTTCCTTGGGGGGGGGCGATGAGCAGTTCTTC	CASSSLGGGDEQFF
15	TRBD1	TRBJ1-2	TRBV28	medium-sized	TGTGCCAGCAGTTTAGGAGGGGGCTTAAGCTATGGCTACACCTTC	CASSLGGGLSYGYTF
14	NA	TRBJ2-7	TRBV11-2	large	TGTGCCAGCAGCTTAGGCCCGGAAATCTACGAGCAGTACTTC	CASSLGPEIYEQYF
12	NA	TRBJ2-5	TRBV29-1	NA	TGCAGCGCCGGGACCGTCCAAGAGACCCAGTACTTC	CSAGTVQETQYF